This T cell receptor beta chain was found in a study of regulatory T cells in long-lasting Graves disease. General observations from the study: The small sample size may have reduced accuracy.

Both iRepertoire HTBI primers and Arm-PCR of CDR3 regions were used to build the TCR beta libraries. TCRdb analysed the multiplex PCR reads with MiXCR anew, one entry per CDR3 protein. The sample comprises over 350,000 distinct CDR3 sequences, about a fifth of which are singletons, and roughly 20% rests with the top ten. Time point denoted: persistent/refractory GD, antithyroid drugs over 5 years with positive TRAb. RNA isolated from PBMCs was used to make the TCR library. At least ten counts were recorded for this clonotype. Its target is not known. The CDR3 spans 14 residues. The germline V and J ends were trimmed by 4 bases and 6 bases, with 16 bases remaining between them.

Sequenced here: peripheral blood mononuclear cells (PBMCs), sampled when the disease was refractory, from a patient treated with antithyroid drugs. The gene calls are TRBV12-3 or TRBV12-4 and TRBJ2-7, with D perhaps being TRBD1 or TRBD2 (5 bases each). The receptor was derived from a female donor with Graves disease. This CDR3 is CASSYVAGTGEQYF. The DNA for the CDR3 is TGTGCCAGCAGTTACGTAGCAGGGACGGGCGAGCAGTACTTC.